The 5 T cell receptor beta chains reported below all come from one sample, sequenced in a study of blood T cell repertoires in COVID-19. The data were produced by immunoSEQ multiplex PCR, yet TCRdb's version contains in-frame clones alone and is incomplete. This sample has around 430,000 clones; about 87% occur once, and the top ten carry approximately 12%. The source material was peripheral blood. The receptors here all came from a woman in her forties or fifties with COVID-19, enrolled during active disease.

CDR3 bases: TGTGCCAGCAGTAAGACAGGGGGAAACACCATATATTTT. Translation gives CASSKTGGNTIYF. This rearrangement joins TRBV11-2 to TRBJ1-3; TRBD1 agrees at 7 bases. J was trimmed by 4 bases and V by 6 bases; bases with no gene match: 3. The germline gives CDR1 SGHAT, CDR2 FQNNGV. The CDR3 runs 13 residues.

J is TRBJ1-4 and V is TRBV19, with D unresolved. Trimming cost V 7 bases and J 5 bases, with 20 bases left between them. CDR1 is LNHDA, CDR2 SQIVND, per germline (reference sequence). The CDR3 contains 16 residues. CDR3 region: CASTLRPSGRNEKLFF. CDR3 coding DNA: TGTGCCAGTACCCTGAGGCCATCTGGTAGAAATGAAAAACTGTTTTTT.

This chain connects TRBV13 to TRBJ1-1, with 8 bases aligning to TRBD1. The CDR3 contains 16 residues. The germline V gene has CDR1 PRHDT and CDR2 FYEKMQ (reference sequence). V gave up 1 base and J gave up 4 bases; unmatched junction bases: 8. The CDR3 protein is CASSLDYGRGPTEAFF. In DNA form, the CDR3 reads TGTGCCAGCAGCTTAGATTACGGCAGGGGGCCCACTGAAGCTTTCTTT.

CDR3 nucleotide sequence: TGTGCCACAGCCAGGAGGGCAACTAATGAAAAACTGTTTTTT. It specifies CATARRATNEKLFF. The chain combines TRBV28 with TRBJ1-4; D remains ambiguous. Trimming left V 10 bases short and J 0 bases short, with 12 bases between. There are 14 residues in the CDR3. Germline values: CDR1 MDHEN, CDR2 SYDVKM.

This chain joins TRBV9 and TRBJ1-2; a weak D match, TRBD1 (6 bases). Deletions cut 6 bases from V and 8 bases from J, with 14 bases between. Germline V gives CDR1 SGDLS, CDR2 YYNGEE. The CDR3 is made up of 12 amino acids. The CDR3 coding sequence is TGTGCCAGCACCGAGTGGGGGGGCGGCTACACCTTC. Translating gives CASTEWGGGYTF.